The TCR beta chain under discussion was sequenced for a study of cytomegalovirus exposure and HLA in healthy donors. Looking at the study overall: Researchers previously reported finding 90 million to 130 million unique TCR beta sequences from 150 million to 200 million T cells.

The PCR was carried out with 60 Vbeta primers and 13 Jbeta primers. Sequenced by immunoSEQ multiplex PCR; TCRdb stores in-frame clones only, minus some. The table has over 100,000 clones, less than 90% seen once; the top ten hold approximately 1.5%. The CDR3 has 15 amino acids. Between the trimmed V and J ends, which lost 5 bases and 2 bases, there was a span of 13 bases. Germline CDR1 SGHVS, CDR2 FNYEAQ. Study-wide findings and caveats: TCR beta V- and J-gene trimming, according to a later analysis, was linked to a missense DCLRE1C variant.

This clone was recorded only once. Its antigen remains unidentified. What was sequenced was PBMCs. The sequence derives from a man aged 40-50 years in good health and CMV-seronegative. The rearrangement uses TRBV7-6 and TRBJ1-5; a weak D match, TRBD1 (6 bases). The CDR3 is CASSQGPIGNQPQHF. The DNA for the CDR3 is TGTGCCAGCAGCCAGGGGCCCATAGGCAATCAGCCCCAGCATTTT.